Listed here are 25 T cell receptor beta chains from one sample, sequenced in a study of CD8+CD57+ T cells in acquired aplastic anemia. Genomic DNA served as template for TCR beta VDJ and CDR3 profiling. TCRdb passed the reads through MiXCR, listing each CDR3 protein once. The data show hundreds of thousands of distinct CDR3 sequences, approximately 70% seen once. The sample taken for sequencing was sorted CD4+, CD8+, or CD8+CD57+ T cells (not recorded which) from PBMCs. Receptors originate from a human donor in good health, serving as a control.

Comments on this clonotype: The junction and the germline gene differ at one end; a read error may be behind it. CDR3 residues: CAITGAVITEAFF. The DNA of the CDR3 is TGTGCCATCACTGGGGCGGTGATCACTGAAGCTTTCTTT. The genes are TRBV10-1 and TRBJ1-1, with D perhaps TRBD1 (5 bases). Germline CDR1 is WNHNN and CDR2 is SYGVQD (reference sequence). The CDR3 loop spans 13 amino acids.

About this clonotype: Possible read error: a much larger clone is one base away. This chain links TRBV12-3 or TRBV12-4 with TRBJ1-2; TRBD1 aligns across 9 bases. The trim removed 4 bases at V and 8 bases at J, leaving 14 bases unmatched. The CDR3 runs 16 residues. The DNA for the CDR3 is TGTGCCAGCAGTTACCGGGACAGGGTCCAAGTTGGAGGCTACACCTTC. Encoded protein: CASSYRDRVQVGGYTF.

The J gene is TRBJ2-7, the V gene TRBV20-1, with D perhaps TRBD1 or TRBD2 (7 bases each). This CDR3 is built from 10 residues. Germline V gene sequence: CDR1 DFQATT, CDR2 SNEGSKA (reference sequence). V gave up 5 bases and J gave up 13 bases, with 15 bases separating them. The CDR3 loop reads CSAGLGQAYV. Here the CDR3 DNA reads TGCAGTGCTGGACTAGGACAGGCCTACGTC.

The rearrangement links TRBV24-1 to TRBJ1-4; D gene unclear. Trimming left V 5 bases short and J 8 bases short, with 20 bases between. CDR1 and CDR2 from the germline V gene are KGHDR and SFDVKD. The length of the CDR3 is 16 residues. The CDR3 spells CATSAFEAGVGEKLFF. The DNA of the CDR3 is TGTGCCACCAGTGCTTTCGAGGCGGGCGTTGGAGAAAAACTGTTTTTT.

The chain has TRBV24-1 and TRBJ1-1, with TRBD1 matching over 8 bases. Germline loops: CDR1 KGHDR, CDR2 SFDVKD. V was clipped by 9 bases and J by 5 bases; unmatched bases: 7. The CDR3 is 13 residues long. In nucleotides, the CDR3 is TGTGCCACCTTCCCACAGGGGGTTACTGAAGCTTTCTTT. Translated, it gives CATFPQGVTEAFF.

This clonotype was found a few times. The genes are TRBV10-2 and TRBJ1-2; D might be TRBD1 (6 bases). Deletions cut 4 bases from V and 8 bases from J, with 14 bases between. There are 13 residues in the CDR3. From germline, CDR1 is WSHSY and CDR2 SAAADI. The CDR3 spells CASSGDRWEGYTF. As DNA, the CDR3 is TGCGCCAGCAGTGGCGACAGGTGGGAGGGCTACACCTTC.

At least ten counts were recorded for this clonotype. V is TRBV5-1 and J is TRBJ2-3, with D perhaps matching TRBD2 (6 bases). The germline CDR1 and CDR2 sequences are SGHRS and YFSETQ. Trimming cost V 3 bases and J 0 bases, with 17 bases left between them. The CDR3 spans 17 residues. The CDR3 DNA is TGCGCCAGCAGCTCGCGGACTAACCCAAATAGCACAGATACGCAGTATTTT. Translating it yields CASSSRTNPNSTDTQYF.

The rearrangement uses TRBV7-9 and TRBJ1-2; D unclear. V dropped 5 bases and J dropped 11 bases, with 27 bases sitting between them. The CDR3 consists of 16 residues. Germline V CDR1 and CDR2: SEHNR, FQNEAQ (reference sequence). The CDR3: CASSRLGSQPQHFYTF. CDR3 DNA sequence: TGTGCCAGCAGCCGGCTGGGCAGTCAGCCCCAGCATTTTTACACCTTC.

Worth noting for this clonotype: Since no conserved phenylalanine or tryptophan closes the CDR3, a read error is the likely cause. The rearrangement joins TRBV5-1 to TRBJ1-6; unclear D gene. CDR3 length: 14 amino acids. CDR1 and CDR2 from the germline V gene are SGHRS and YFSETQ. The germline V and J ends were trimmed by 4 bases and 12 bases, with 17 bases remaining between them. The CDR3, as DNA: TGCGCCAGCAGCCCAGAGGGTTACGGGAGACCCCTCCACATT. Residues: CASSPEGYGRPLHI.

With regard to this clonotype: A much more abundant neighbour one base away suggests this may be a read error. Given the absence of the conserved phenylalanine or tryptophan at the CDR3 end, a read error is likely. This chain joins TRBV2 and TRBJ1-5; TRBD1 matches 7 bases. Germline loops: CDR1 SNHLY, CDR2 FYNNEI. With 6 bases clipped from V and 0 bases from J, the junction kept 17 bases outside the gene matches. The CDR3 consists of 19 residues. The CDR3 here is CASSPRTGDPIVSNQPQHS. The CDR3 nucleotides read TGTGCCAGCAGCCCAAGGACAGGCGACCCTATAGTTAGCAATCAGCCCCAGCATTCT.

This chain connects TRBV10-3 to TRBJ1-1; 7 bases align to TRBD1. The length of the CDR3 is 13 residues. J lost 0 bases, V lost 10 bases, and 5 bases had no gene match. Germline V gene lookup returns CDR1 ENHRY and CDR2 SYGVKD. The CDR3 DNA follows: TGTGCCACTTGGGGACAGTTGAACACTGAAGCTTTCTTT. Translating it yields CATWGQLNTEAFF.

Concerning this clonotype: The junction departs from germline at one end; a sequencing error may be responsible. The V and J genes are TRBV9 and TRBJ1-2; D is perhaps TRBD1 (5 bases). The CDR3 contains 14 residues. Germline V gene sequence: CDR1 SGDLS, CDR2 YYNGEE. This chain's CDR3 is CASSPSQGNNGDTF. The CDR3 DNA is TGTGCCAGCAGCCCCAGCCAGGGTAACAATGGCGACACCTTC.

This clonotype showed up many times. The genes are TRBV11-3 and TRBJ1-1; 7 bases align to TRBD1. J lost 10 bases, V lost 5 bases, and 10 bases had no gene match. This CDR3 contains 13 residues. Germline CDR1 SGHNT, CDR2 YENEEA. The CDR3 reads CASSSAGTERAFF. The CDR3 DNA reads TGTGCCAGCAGCAGCGCCGGGACAGAAAGAGCTTTCTTT.

V is TRBV7-7 and J is TRBJ2-7, with 7 bases lining up with TRBD2. This CDR3 spans 13 amino acids. Trimming took 10 bases from V and 10 from J; bases not matched to a gene: 16. Germline V gives CDR1 SSHAT, CDR2 FNYEAQ (reference sequence). The CDR3 region has the DNA TGTGCCATCAGTGCGAGGGAGGGTCACACCCAGTACTTC. This gives the protein CAISAREGHTQYF.

In its sample, this clonotype was seen once. Germline is not matched at one junction end, which may reflect a read error. The chain has TRBV29-1 and TRBJ1-5; 8 nucleotides agree with TRBD1. This CDR3 spans 13 amino acids. Germline lookup yields CDR1 SQVTM and CDR2 ANQGSEA. The CDR3 here is CSVERTGNQRQQF. The CDR3 DNA reads as TGCAGCGTTGAACGGACAGGGAATCAACGCCAGCAGTTC.

As concerns this clonotype: The DNA is left out, because the CDR3 cannot be placed on it with certainty; the CDR3 is given as TCRdb lists it. The chain combines TRBV7-2 with TRBJ1-6. Germline values: CDR1 SGHTA, CDR2 FQGNSA. The CDR3 has 16 residues if both end residues are counted. The chain's CDR3 is CASSLPTSSTSGRLHF.

On this clonotype: Lacking the conserved final phenylalanine or tryptophan, this CDR3 likely reflects a read error. Because the CDR3's place on the DNA is in doubt, the DNA is left out and the CDR3 is given as listed by TCRdb. The V call is TRBV7-2, the J call TRBJ2-5. The CDR3 has 13 residues if both end residues are counted. Germline V CDR1 and CDR2: SGHTA, FQGNSA. CDR3 region: CASSLGPAYAHHL.

This clonotype was seen only once. This chain connects TRBV7-3 to TRBJ1-5; the D gene is possibly TRBD1 (6 bases). CDR3 size: 14 residues. V gave up 3 bases and J gave up 15 bases, with 21 bases separating them. Germline V gives CDR1 SGHTA, CDR2 FQGTGA. CDR3 coding DNA: TGTGCCAGCAGCTTTACGCAGGGGAGTCAGGCCGCGCATTTT. This gives the protein CASSFTQGSQAAHF.

A note on this clonotype: Likely a read error: the CDR3 ends without its conserved phenylalanine or tryptophan. No DNA is shown, since the ends of the CDR3 on it are uncertain; the CDR3 is the one TCRdb lists. This sequence joins TRBV9 and TRBJ1-6. The CDR3 is 13 amino acids in total, end residues counted. Germline CDR1 and CDR2: SGDLS and YYNGEE. The CDR3 protein is CASSASRYQPYPL.

V is TRBV10-3 and J is TRBJ1-1, with a tentative D call TRBD1 (5 bases). From germline, CDR1 is ENHRY and CDR2 SYGVKD. The CDR3 spans 16 residues. Here the CDR3 DNA reads TGTGACAGCAGTGAGTCCCGTAAGGGGAAGAACACTGAAGCTTTCTTT. Translation gives CDSSESRKGKNTEAFF.

The V gene is TRBV15, the J gene TRBJ1-1; no reliable D call. CDR1 is LNHNV and CDR2 is YYDKDF in the germline V gene (reference sequence). V dropped 8 bases and J dropped 0 bases, with 10 bases sitting between them. This CDR3 comprises 13 residues. CDR3 protein: CATAPTMNTEAFF. The CDR3 DNA reads TGTGCCACCGCTCCGACCATGAACACTGAAGCTTTCTTT.

CDR3 bases: TGCAGTGCTATCCGACAGGGGGGTCGGGAGACCCAGTACTTC. Translation gives CSAIRQGGRETQYF. V is TRBV20-1 and J is TRBJ2-5; 9 bases align to TRBD1. The germline gives CDR1 DFQATT, CDR2 SNEGSKA (reference sequence). This CDR3 has 14 amino acids. V trimming: 4 bases; J trimming: 5 bases; junction bases outside the gene matches: 8.

The chain employs TRBV9 and TRBJ2-1, with TRBD1 matching 8 bases. Trimming cost V 4 bases and J 11 bases; bases outside gene matches: 17. Germline-derived CDR1 and CDR2 are SGDLS and YYNGEE. The CDR3 spans 16 residues. CDR3 nucleotide sequence: TGTGCCAGCAGCACATGGACAGGGCGAGGAGGCTACAAGCAGTTCTTC. It is translated as CASSTWTGRGGYKQFF.

Ten or more counts support this clonotype. V usage is TRBV12-5 and J usage is TRBJ1-1, with TRBD1 identical over 10 bases. Germline loops: CDR1 LGHNT, CDR2 FRNRAP. Trimming took 1 base from V and 5 from J; bases not matched to a gene: 13. The CDR3 is 18 residues long. The CDR3 region has the DNA TGTGCTAGTGGTTTGGCTTTTCGGTGGGACAGGGGAGGAACTGAAGCTTTCTTT. It encodes CASGLAFRWDRGGTEAFF.

Turning to this clonotype: One junction end does not reproduce the germline sequence, and a read error may be involved. The chain couples TRBV15 to TRBJ2-5, with D possibly being TRBD1 (6 bases). Germline V gene data show CDR1 as LNHNV and CDR2 as YYDKDF (reference sequence). There are 15 residues in the CDR3. The CDR3 loop is CATSSYRELQQTQYF. In DNA, the CDR3 is TGTGCCACCAGCAGCTACAGGGAGCTCCAACAGACCCAGTACTTC.